This TCR beta chain comes out of a study of regulatory T cells in long-lasting Graves disease. On this clonotype: The antigen is not known.

Researchers made TCR beta libraries by using iRepertoire HTBI primers and running Arm-PCR on CDR3 regions. Using its own MiXCR run on the multiplex PCR reads, TCRdb lists one record per CDR3 protein. The profile shows 350,000 to 500,000 distinct CDR3 sequences, around 20% of them singletons. Study-level findings and limits: Public clonotype sharing was higher in persistent than newly diagnosed patients.

Time point reported: persistent/refractory GD, antithyroid drugs over 5 years with positive TRAb. Extracted PBMC RNA gave rise to the TCR library. The authors drew patients from an endocrinology department in Xi'an, China. The germline V gene encodes CDR1 LNHNV and CDR2 YYDKDF (reference sequence). With 0 bases removed from V and 9 bases from J, the gap between germline ends came to 18 bases. The CDR3 consists of 15 residues. V and J are TRBV15 and TRBJ2-7, with D unresolved. The TCR sequence derives from a female donor with Graves disease. The sequences come from peripheral blood mononuclear cells (PBMCs), collected when the disease was refractory, from a patient treated with antithyroid drugs. CDR3 nucleotide sequence: TGTGCCACCAGCAGAGATCTGTCCGTGCCCAACGGGCAGTACTTC. It is translated as CATSRDLSVPNGQYF.